The rows below give T cell receptor beta chains drawn from one sample of a study of cytomegalovirus exposure and HLA in healthy donors. Data came from immunoSEQ multiplex PCR; TCRdb stores just in-frame clones and leaves some out. Among 200,000 to 250,000 clones listed, roughly 83% were seen once. What was sequenced was PBMCs. These receptor sequences come from a girl between 5 and 17 years old in good health and CMV-seronegative. Each CDR3 is given with its conserved first and last residue. A D gene is named only where the DNA matches it firmly. The size of a clone is reported for some rows only, either as once, few or many, or as a class for expanded clones.

d_gene: TRBD2
abundance: -
j_gene: TRBJ2-5
v_gene: TRBV4-2
CDR3nt: TGTGCCAGCAGCCTTAGCGGGGGACAAGAGACCCAGTACTTC
CDR3aa: CASSLSGGQETQYF

d_gene: -
abundance: -
j_gene: TRBJ1-1
v_gene: TRBV9
CDR3nt: TGTGCCAGCAGCTCGAAAGCTCTCTTGAACACTGAAGCTTTCTTT
CDR3aa: CASSSKALLNTEAFF

d_gene: TRBD2
abundance: -
j_gene: TRBJ2-5
v_gene: TRBV9
CDR3nt: TGTGCCAGCAGCACCCTACTAGCGGGCCAAGAGACCCAGTACTTC
CDR3aa: CASSTLLAGQETQYF

d_gene: -
abundance: once
j_gene: TRBJ2-1
v_gene: TRBV21-1
CDR3nt: TGTGCCAGCAGCATGGGACTAGCGGGAGCATTATACAATGAGCAGTTCTTC
CDR3aa: CASSMGLAGALYNEQFF

d_gene: -
abundance: -
j_gene: TRBJ2-3
v_gene: TRBV7-2
CDR3nt: TGTGCCAGCACCCTTTGGCCAGATACGCAGTATTTT
CDR3aa: CASTLWPDTQYF

d_gene: TRBD1
abundance: -
j_gene: TRBJ1-2
v_gene: TRBV28
CDR3nt: TGTGCCACCGCACCTGGGACAGTCTATGGCTACACCTTC
CDR3aa: CATAPGTVYGYTF

d_gene: -
abundance: few
j_gene: TRBJ1-2
v_gene: TRBV19
CDR3nt: TGTGCCAGTAGTACACTATTCGATGGGGCCTATGGCTACACCTTC
CDR3aa: CASSTLFDGAYGYTF

d_gene: -
abundance: -
j_gene: TRBJ2-3
v_gene: TRBV2
CDR3nt: TGTGCCAGCAGTGTAGGAGGGGGCCTAGATACGCAGTATTTT
CDR3aa: CASSVGGGLDTQYF

d_gene: -
abundance: once
j_gene: TRBJ2-4
v_gene: TRBV2
CDR3nt: TGTGCCAGCAGTGAACTTAGCTATGGCATTCAGTACTTC
CDR3aa: CASSELSYGIQYF

d_gene: -
abundance: -
j_gene: TRBJ1-6
v_gene: TRBV30
CDR3nt: TGTGCCTCGACGTACGGGAGTCGCTCCTATAATTCCCCCCTCCACTTT
CDR3aa: CASTYGSRSYNSPLHF

d_gene: -
abundance: -
j_gene: TRBJ2-7
v_gene: TRBV5-5
CDR3nt: TGTGCCAGCAGCTTGGCTGGCAACCTCTACGAGCAGTACTTC
CDR3aa: CASSLAGNLYEQYF

d_gene: -
abundance: -
j_gene: TRBJ1-3
v_gene: TRBV9
CDR3nt: TGTGCCAGCAGCATAGACCGGGACTTCAGCTCTGGAAACACCATATATTTT
CDR3aa: CASSIDRDFSSGNTIYF

d_gene: TRBD2
abundance: -
j_gene: TRBJ2-1
v_gene: TRBV5-1
CDR3nt: TGCGCCAGCAGCTTGGGACTAGCGAGGAGTTACAATGAGCAGTTCTTC
CDR3aa: CASSLGLARSYNEQFF

d_gene: -
abundance: -
j_gene: TRBJ2-6
v_gene: TRBV19
CDR3nt: TGTGCCAGTAGTATAGACCACGGCTCTGGGGCCAACGTCCTGACTTTC
CDR3aa: CASSIDHGSGANVLTF

d_gene: -
abundance: -
j_gene: TRBJ2-5
v_gene: TRBV5-4
CDR3nt: TGTGCCAGCAGCTTTGGACAACGGTACCAAGAGACCCAGTACTTC
CDR3aa: CASSFGQRYQETQYF

d_gene: -
abundance: -
j_gene: TRBJ1-5
v_gene: TRBV30
CDR3nt: TGTGCCTGGTCAAGGGGGTATCAGCCCCAGCATTTT
CDR3aa: CAWSRGYQPQHF

d_gene: TRBD1
abundance: -
j_gene: TRBJ1-2
v_gene: TRBV6-6
CDR3nt: TGTGCCAGCAGTTCCGGGCCAGGGCAGGGGGCATATGGCTACACCTTC
CDR3aa: CASSSGPGQGAYGYTF

d_gene: TRBD2
abundance: -
j_gene: TRBJ2-3
v_gene: TRBV28
CDR3nt: TGTGCCAGCAGTTTGGAGGCACTAGCGGGACGAGATACGCAGTATTTT
CDR3aa: CASSLEALAGRDTQYF

d_gene: TRBD1
abundance: -
j_gene: TRBJ2-3
v_gene: TRBV11-3
CDR3nt: TGTGCCAGCAGCTTAACAGAGGGACAGGGTAGAGATACGCAGTATTTT
CDR3aa: CASSLTEGQGRDTQYF

d_gene: TRBD1
abundance: -
j_gene: TRBJ1-2
v_gene: TRBV28
CDR3nt: TGTGCCAGCAGGGGGGAAAGGACAGGCGCGCCCTATGGCTACACCTTC
CDR3aa: CASRGERTGAPYGYTF

d_gene: -
abundance: -
j_gene: TRBJ1-5
v_gene: TRBV23-1
CDR3nt: TGCGCCAGCAGTCAACAGACAGAGGACAATCAGCCCCAGCATTTT
CDR3aa: CASSQQTEDNQPQHF

d_gene: TRBD1
abundance: -
j_gene: TRBJ2-7
v_gene: TRBV5-4
CDR3nt: TGTGCCAGCAGCTTGGAAGGGACAGGGGACTACGAGCAGTACTTC
CDR3aa: CASSLEGTGDYEQYF

d_gene: -
abundance: -
j_gene: TRBJ1-2
v_gene: TRBV12-5
CDR3nt: TGTGCTAGTGGTTTGCGTCAGGGAGGGCGAGTAGTTAGTGGATACACCTTC
CDR3aa: CASGLRQGGRVVSGYTF

d_gene: TRBD1
abundance: -
j_gene: TRBJ1-2
v_gene: TRBV11-2
CDR3nt: TGTGCCAGCAGCCTACAGGGGACCTATGGCTACACCTTC
CDR3aa: CASSLQGTYGYTF

d_gene: -
abundance: -
j_gene: TRBJ1-4
v_gene: TRBV30
CDR3nt: TGTGCCTGGAGTGTCGGGACAACTAATGAAAAACTGTTTTTT
CDR3aa: CAWSVGTTNEKLFF

d_gene: TRBD1
abundance: -
j_gene: TRBJ1-4
v_gene: TRBV27
CDR3nt: TGTGCCAGCAGTGGTGACAGGGGGCGTGGGGAAAAACTGTTTTTT
CDR3aa: CASSGDRGRGEKLFF

d_gene: TRBD1
abundance: -
j_gene: TRBJ2-1
v_gene: TRBV9
CDR3nt: TGTGCCAGCAGCGAGGGACAGGGGGCCTACAATGAGCAGTTCTTC
CDR3aa: CASSEGQGAYNEQFF

d_gene: TRBD1
abundance: -
j_gene: TRBJ1-2
v_gene: TRBV28
CDR3nt: TGTGCCAGCAGCCGGGGACAGTCAAACTATGGCTACACCTTC
CDR3aa: CASSRGQSNYGYTF

d_gene: TRBD1
abundance: -
j_gene: TRBJ2-7
v_gene: TRBV7-2
CDR3nt: TGTGCCAGCAGCCTCGGACAGGGAATTGTGTACGAGCAGTACTTC
CDR3aa: CASSLGQGIVYEQYF

d_gene: TRBD2
abundance: -
j_gene: TRBJ2-7
v_gene: TRBV7-9
CDR3nt: TGTGCCAGCAGTATTAGCGGGAGGAGGCCCTACGAGCAGTACTTC
CDR3aa: CASSISGRRPYEQYF

d_gene: -
abundance: once
j_gene: TRBJ1-2
v_gene: TRBV28
CDR3nt: TGTGCCAGCAGTTTAAGGAGGTTCTATGGCTACACCTTC
CDR3aa: CASSLRRFYGYTF

d_gene: -
abundance: -
j_gene: TRBJ1-1
v_gene: TRBV9
CDR3nt: TGTGCCAGCAGCAAAAGCGGGGGCCCCCAAGCTTTCTTT
CDR3aa: CASSKSGGPQAFF

d_gene: TRBD2
abundance: -
j_gene: TRBJ2-2
v_gene: TRBV29-1
CDR3nt: TGCAGCGTTAAAAGCGGGAGTTCGCCCGGGGACACCGGGGAGCTGTTTTTT
CDR3aa: CSVKSGSSPGDTGELFF